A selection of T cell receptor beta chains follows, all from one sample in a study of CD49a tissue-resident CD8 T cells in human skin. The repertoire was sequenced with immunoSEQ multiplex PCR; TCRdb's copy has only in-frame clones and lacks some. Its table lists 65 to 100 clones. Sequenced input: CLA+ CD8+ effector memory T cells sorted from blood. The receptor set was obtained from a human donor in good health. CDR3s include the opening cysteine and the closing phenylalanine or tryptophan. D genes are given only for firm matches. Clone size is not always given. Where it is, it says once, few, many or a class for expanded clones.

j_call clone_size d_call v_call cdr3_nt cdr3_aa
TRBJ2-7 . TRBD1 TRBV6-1 TGTGCCAGCAGTGAAAAGGGGGCAGGGGGCTACGAGCAGTACTTC CASSEKGAGGYEQYF
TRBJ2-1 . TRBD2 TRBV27 TGTGCCAGCAGTTTATACTTCGCGGGAGGCGGGAATGAGCAGTTCTTC CASSLYFAGGGNEQFF
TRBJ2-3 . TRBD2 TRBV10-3 TGTGCCATCAGTGCCAGGCTAGCGGGAGAAACTGGCACAGATACGCAGTATTTT CAISARLAGETGTDTQYF
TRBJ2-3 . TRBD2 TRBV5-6 TGTGCCAGCAGCGGCGGGAGCACGGATACGCAGTATTTT CASSGGSTDTQYF
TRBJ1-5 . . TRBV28 TGTGCCAGCAGTTTGGTAGGGGGTCTCAATAGCAATCAGCCCCAGCATTTT CASSLVGGLNSNQPQHF
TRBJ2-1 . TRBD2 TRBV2 TGTGCCAGCAGATTGACTAGCGGGGAGGGAGGTGAGCAGTTCTTC CASRLTSGEGGEQFF
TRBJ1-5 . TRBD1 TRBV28 TGTGCCAGCAGGTCTACGACAGGGGGATCGCAGCCCCAGCATTTT CASRSTTGGSQPQHF
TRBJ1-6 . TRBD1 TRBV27 TGTGCCAGCAGTTTCAGCTGGACAGGGAGGTTCACCCTCCACTTT CASSFSWTGRFTLHF
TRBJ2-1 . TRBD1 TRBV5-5 TGTGCCAGCAGCGTACCGACAGGGGGGATGTACAATGAGCAGTTCTTC CASSVPTGGMYNEQFF
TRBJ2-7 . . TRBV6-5 TGTGCCAGCAGTTATTCCACGACGGGGAGCTCCTACGAGCAGTACTTC CASSYSTTGSSYEQYF
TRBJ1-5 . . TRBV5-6 TGTGCCAGCAGCTTGGCAGGCGGGTTTAGCAATCAGCCCCAGCATTTT CASSLAGGFSNQPQHF
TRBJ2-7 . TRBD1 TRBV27 TGTGCCAGCAGTGGACCGGGACAGGGCACCTACGAGCAGTACTTC CASSGPGQGTYEQYF
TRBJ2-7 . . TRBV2 TGTGCCAGCACCCAATCGGAGGTCTACGAGCAGTACTTC CASTQSEVYEQYF
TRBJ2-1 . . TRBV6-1 TGTGCCAGCAGTACAGGGGACGGAGGGAATGAGCAGTTCTTC CASSTGDGGNEQFF
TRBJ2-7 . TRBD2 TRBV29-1 TGCAGCGCCCGGGGTAGCGGGAGCGAGCAGTACTTC CSARGSGSEQYF
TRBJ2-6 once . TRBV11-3 TGTGCCAGCAGCACCGCATCCGATCTCGACAAAAGTCGGGCCAACGTCCTGACTTTC CASSTASDLDKSRANVLTF
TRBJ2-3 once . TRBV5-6 TGTGCCAGCAGCGGCGGGAGCACAGATACGCAGTATTTT CASSGGSTDTQYF
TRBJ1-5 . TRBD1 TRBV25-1 TGTGCCAGCAGCGCTCCGGGACAGGGGCCCTATAGCAATCAGCCCCAGCATTTT CASSAPGQGPYSNQPQHF
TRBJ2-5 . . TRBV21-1 TGTGCCAGCAGCCCCTCCGGGGTAATAGAGACCCAGTACTTC CASSPSGVIETQYF
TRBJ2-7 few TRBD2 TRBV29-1 TGCAGCGTTTACAGCGGGAGTTCCTACGAGCAGTACTTC CSVYSGSSYEQYF
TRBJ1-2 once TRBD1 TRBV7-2 TGTGCCAGCAGCCCCATGACAGGGGGGACCTATGGCTACACCTTC CASSPMTGGTYGYTF
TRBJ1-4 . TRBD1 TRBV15 TGTGCCACCAGCAGAGATCGAGGGACAGGGGGCGAAAAACTGTTTTTT CATSRDRGTGGEKLFF
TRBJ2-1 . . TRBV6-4 TGTGCCAGCAGTGACGGGTCGTCAGGGGGGAATGAGCAGTTCTTC CASSDGSSGGNEQFF
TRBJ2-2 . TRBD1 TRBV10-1 TGCGCCACCTCGACAGGGGATAATGGGGAGCTGTTTTTT CATSTGDNGELFF
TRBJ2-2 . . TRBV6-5 TGTGCCAGCAGTTACTCAACCCGGAGGGGGGGAGCTGTTTTT CASSYSTRRGGAVF
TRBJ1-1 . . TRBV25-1 TGTGCCAGCAGTGGACAGAAAACGATGAACACTGAAGCTTTCTTT CASSGQKTMNTEAFF
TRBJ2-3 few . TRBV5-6 TGTGCCAGCAGCGGGGGGTTGGCGGAGCCCACAGATACGCAGTATTTT CASSGGLAEPTDTQYF
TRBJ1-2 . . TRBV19 TGTGCCAGTAGTCCCGGCGGGGTCTCCTATGGCTACACCTTC CASSPGGVSYGYTF
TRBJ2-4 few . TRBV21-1 TGTGCCAGCAGCGGTCAAATAGCTCAGCAAAGAAAAAACATTCAGTACTTC CASSGQIAQQRKNIQYF
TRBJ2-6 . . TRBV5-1 TGCGCCAGCTGGCGTAGATCGGGTTCACAAAGTCGGGCCAACGTCCTGACTTTC CASWRRSGSQSRANVLTF